The 31 T cell receptor beta chains below were found in one sample sequenced in a study of PD-1 blockade in classical Hodgkin lymphoma. Clones were sequenced by immunoSEQ multiplex PCR, and TCRdb holds only the in-frame ones, with some missing. The data hold roughly 20,000 clones, with under 80% observed a single time. Following autologous stem cell transplantation, relapse occurred in every patient, and exposure to brentuximab vedotin varied. The specimen comprised peripheral blood mononuclear cells (PBMCs), sampled at baseline. These receptors all stem from a human donor with classical Hodgkin lymphoma.

The V call is TRBV10-3, the J call TRBJ1-4; D gene uncertain. The V end was cut by 6 bases, the J end by 7 bases, with 9 bases between. Germline V CDR1 and CDR2: ENHRY, SYGVKD. This CDR3 spans 12 amino acids. The CDR3 region is CAISLDGEKLFF. The CDR3 DNA follows: TGTGCCATCAGCCTGGACGGTGAAAAACTGTTTTTT.

This clone was detected once. The CDR3 DNA reads as TGTGCCAGCAGCCCAGGGACTGGGAGCTCCTACGAGCAGTACTTC. Encoded protein: CASSPGTGSSYEQYF. The rearrangement joins TRBV9 to TRBJ2-7; perhaps TRBD2 as D (6 bases). Per germline, CDR1 SGDLS and CDR2 YYNGEE. V was pared by 4 bases and J by 0 bases, with 14 bases between. The CDR3 totals 15 residues.

In its sample, this clone is medium-sized. V is TRBV27 and J is TRBJ1-6; 7 nucleotides agree with TRBD1. CDR3 length: 17 residues. V lost 2 bases to trimming and J lost 1 base; unmatched junction nucleotides: 5. Germline CDR1 is MNHEY and CDR2 is SMNVEV (reference sequence). CDR3 DNA: TGTGCCAGCAGTTTAAATTACAGGGGTTCCTATAATTCACCCCTCCACTTT. Translated: CASSLNYRGSYNSPLHF.

This clone was counted a few times. The chain carries TRBV19 and TRBJ2-7; D unclear. The CDR3 totals 14 residues. Germline V gene lookup returns CDR1 LNHDA and CDR2 SQIVND (reference sequence). Trimming removed 3 bases from V and 2 bases from J, with 11 bases in between. The DNA for the CDR3 is TGTGCCAGTAGTATTACGGGCGGCCCCTACGAGCAGTACTTC. Protein sequence: CASSITGGPYEQYF.

V is TRBV7-2 and J is TRBJ2-7, with D tentatively TRBD1 (6 bases). Germline-derived CDR1 and CDR2 are SGHTA and FQGNSA. CDR3 size: 13 residues. Trimming removed 4 bases from V and 1 base from J, with 8 bases in between. In DNA form, the CDR3 reads TGTGCCAGCAGCTCAACAGGGTCCTACGAGCAGTACTTC. Translated, it gives CASSSTGSYEQYF.

The chain employs TRBV30 and TRBJ1-2; 7 nucleotides align to TRBD1. CDR3 size: 15 residues. The V and J ends lost 3 bases and 0 bases, in that order; junction bases with no gene match: 7. CDR1 and CDR2 (germline): GTSNPN, SVGIG (reference sequence). The CDR3 loop is CAWRATGVPNYGYTF. Here the CDR3 DNA reads TGTGCCTGGAGGGCTACAGGGGTTCCTAACTATGGCTACACCTTC.

By frequency in the sample, this clone is medium-sized (0.01 to 0.1%). This chain connects TRBV9 to TRBJ2-2; 9 nucleotides align to TRBD2. The J segment lost 7 bases and the V segment lost 2 bases, leaving 3 bases of the junction unmatched. There are 14 residues in the CDR3. From germline, CDR1 is SGDLS and CDR2 YYNGEE. CDR3 residues: CASSVGTSYGELFF. CDR3 bases: TGTGCCAGCAGCGTTGGGACTAGCTACGGGGAGCTGTTTTTT.

The chain couples TRBV14 to TRBJ2-5; D is unresolved. The germline V gene has CDR1 SGHDN and CDR2 FVKESK. This CDR3 comprises 13 residues. V was cut by 6 bases and J by 1 base, with 9 bases left in between. CDR3 residues: CASRSSLQETQYF. The CDR3, as DNA: TGTGCCAGCAGGTCGAGCCTCCAAGAGACCCAGTACTTC. Complete variable domain (other parts from reference TRBV14 and TRBJ2-5): EAGVTQFPSHSVIEKGQTVTLRCDPISGHDNLYWYRRVMGKEIKFLLHFVKESKQDESGMPNNRFLAERTGGTYSTLKVQPAELEDSGVYFCASRSSLQETQYFGPGTRLLVL.

The genes are TRBV5-1 and TRBJ2-3; 8 nucleotides line up with TRBD1. CDR3 length: 16 residues. J was trimmed by 2 bases and V by 5 bases; bases with no gene match: 10. Germline V gives CDR1 SGHRS, CDR2 YFSETQ. The DNA for the CDR3 is TGCGCCAGCAGATTAACAGGGGGATTCTTCACAGATACGCAGTATTTT. It specifies CASRLTGGFFTDTQYF.

J is TRBJ2-2 and V is TRBV19, with D perhaps assigned TRBD1 or TRBD2 (5 bases each). Per germline, CDR1 LNHDA and CDR2 SQIVND (reference sequence). Trimming shortened V by 7 bases and J by 5 bases, and 17 bases separated the two germline ends. This CDR3 contains 15 residues. Here the CDR3 reads CASMGSRGWTGELFF. In nucleotides, the CDR3 is TGTGCCAGTATGGGCTCGAGGGGCTGGACCGGGGAGCTGTTTTTT.

The chain has TRBV19 and TRBJ2-2, with unresolved D. Trimming stripped 6 bases from V and 7 bases from J, with 6 bases between. This CDR3 contains 11 residues. CDR1 and CDR2 from the germline V gene are LNHDA and SQIVND (reference sequence). CDR3 bases: TGTGCCAGTAGCGCGGTCGGGGAGCTGTTTTTT. Translating it yields CASSAVGELFF.

The rearrangement links TRBV18 to TRBJ1-2; 10 nucleotides line up with TRBD1. CDR1 and CDR2 (germline): KGHSH, LQKENI. The length of the CDR3 is 15 residues. J was trimmed by 2 bases and V by 5 bases; bases with no gene match: 5. DNA for the CDR3: TGTGCCAGCTCATCCCGACAGGGGGCGAACTATGGCTACACCTTC. This encodes CASSSRQGANYGYTF.

This chain joins TRBV7-8 and TRBJ2-7; D is unclear. Trimming took off 5 bases at V and 11 bases at J, with 16 bases between the two ends. The CDR3 sequence is 12 residues long. CDR1 SGHVS and CDR2 FQNEAQ come from the germline V gene. CDR3 nucleotides: TGTGCCAGCAGCCCGGGTCAATTCGGAGAGTACTTC. This sequence encodes CASSPGQFGEYF.

The chain combines TRBV6-6 with TRBJ2-7; 16 nucleotides agree with TRBD2. This CDR3 contains 16 residues. Trimming removed 8 bases from V and 6 bases from J; junction bases left unmatched: 10. Germline lookup yields CDR1 MNHNY and CDR2 SVGAGI (reference sequence). The CDR3 DNA follows: TGTGCCAGCGAGAACGGGGGACTAGCGGGAGGGCTCGAGCAGTACTTC. Translation gives CASENGGLAGGLEQYF.

The chain recombines TRBV7-2 with TRBJ2-2; TRBD1 matches 8 bases. Germline values: CDR1 SGHTA, CDR2 FQGNSA. The CDR3 has 15 amino acids. The ends lost 3 bases at V and 3 bases at J; junction bases unmatched: 3. The CDR3 region has the DNA TGTGCCAGCAGCTTCCAGGGGGCGGACACCGGGGAGCTGTTTTTT. It specifies CASSFQGADTGELFF.

The V gene is TRBV5-1, the J gene TRBJ2-2, with TRBD1 matching 12 bases. Trimming at V came to 0 bases and at J to 7 bases, leaving 4 bases not matched to a gene. This CDR3 is 16 amino acids long. Germline lookup yields CDR1 SGHRS and CDR2 YFSETQ. The chain's CDR3 is CASSLDGTGGYGELFF. DNA for the CDR3: TGCGCCAGCAGCTTGGATGGGACAGGGGGCTACGGGGAGCTGTTTTTT.

The J gene is TRBJ2-3, the V gene TRBV7-2; D unclear. V dropped 3 bases and J dropped 6 bases, with 10 bases sitting between them. The germline CDR1 and CDR2 sequences are SGHTA and FQGNSA. The length of the CDR3 is 13 residues. CDR3 region: CASSFRVPDTQYF. In DNA, the CDR3 is TGTGCCAGCAGCTTTCGGGTCCCCGATACGCAGTATTTT.

CDR3 in amino acids: CASSLNLAGTLYTGELFF. The CDR3 nucleotides are TGTGCCAGCAGCTTAAATCTCGCCGGGACCCTTTACACCGGGGAGCTGTTTTTT. The V gene is TRBV7-2, the J gene TRBJ2-2; D is tentatively TRBD1 or TRBD2 (5 bases each). The V end lost 2 bases, the J end lost 3 bases, and 19 bases lay between the germline ends. The CDR3 spans 18 residues. Germline loops: CDR1 SGHTA, CDR2 FQGNSA. The variable domain in full, completed from reference TRBV7-2 and TRBJ2-2, reads GAGVSQSPSNKVTEKGKDVELRCDPISGHTALYWYRQSLGQGLEFLIYFQGNSAPDKSGLPSDRFSAERTGGSVSTLTIQRTQQEDSAVYLCASSLNLAGTLYTGELFFGEGSRLTVL.

V gene TRBV30 combines with J gene TRBJ1-1; a possible D gene is TRBD1 (5 bases). Trimming took off 1 base at V and 5 bases at J, with 14 bases between the two ends. This CDR3 has 14 residues. The germline V gene has CDR1 GTSNPN and CDR2 SVGIG (reference sequence). The CDR3 DNA reads as TGTGCCTGGAGTGCCGGGACGGCGATTACTGAAGCTTTCTTT. Protein sequence: CAWSAGTAITEAFF.

This clone appeared once. The CDR3 protein is CASSYRDLGAYEQYF. In DNA, the CDR3 is TGTGCCAGCAGCTATCGGGACCTCGGAGCCTACGAGCAGTACTTC. This sequence joins TRBV5-6 and TRBJ2-7, with D tentatively TRBD1 or TRBD2 (5 bases each). From germline, CDR1 is SGHDT and CDR2 YYEEEE. The CDR3 spans 15 residues. Trimming stripped 3 bases from V and 2 bases from J, with 15 bases between.

By share of the sample, this clone is medium-sized (0.01 to 0.1%). V is TRBV9 and J is TRBJ2-3; either TRBD1 or TRBD2 may supply D (5 bases each). Trimming removed 4 bases from V and 3 bases from J, with 12 bases in between. Looked up from germline, CDR1 is SGDLS and CDR2 is YYNGEE. The CDR3 consists of 14 residues. The CDR3 nucleotides are TGTGCCAGCAGCATATGGGACGGAACAGATACGCAGTATTTT. It encodes CASSIWDGTDTQYF.

This chain links TRBV5-1 with TRBJ1-3; perhaps TRBD1 as D (5 bases). The CDR3 contains 15 residues. The germline V and J ends were trimmed by 4 bases and 0 bases, with 11 bases remaining between them. Germline values: CDR1 SGHRS, CDR2 YFSETQ. CDR3 protein: CASSPDRHSGNTIYF. DNA for the CDR3: TGCGCCAGCAGCCCTGACAGACACTCTGGAAACACCATATATTTT.

This clone was seen a single time. The genes are TRBV7-9 and TRBJ1-1; D is uncertain. Trimming left V 3 bases short and J 5 bases short, with 16 bases between. In germline, CDR1 is SEHNR, CDR2 FQNEAQ (reference sequence). This CDR3 region has 15 residues. The CDR3, as DNA: TGTGCCAGCAGCTTGGAAGGAGGAGGTGGGACTGAAGCTTTCTTT. Encoded protein: CASSLEGGGGTEAFF.

This chain joins TRBV28 and TRBJ1-3; D not resolved. CDR1 MDHEN and CDR2 SYDVKM come from the germline V gene. V lost 4 bases and J 0 bases, leaving 10 bases between the germline ends. The CDR3 sequence is 15 residues long. CDR3 coding DNA: TGTGCCAGCAGTTCCCTAGGTAGCTCTGGAAACACCATATATTTT. This translates into CASSSLGSSGNTIYF.

This chain links TRBV11-2 with TRBJ2-7; possibly TRBD1 for D (6 bases). This CDR3 has 13 residues. CDR1 SGHAT and CDR2 FQNNGV come from the germline V gene. The V gene lost 5 bases and the J gene lost 4 bases, with 12 bases spanning the gap. The CDR3 DNA reads as TGTGCCAGCAGCGTGGACAGAATTTACGAGCAGTACTTC. Its translation is CASSVDRIYEQYF.

The rearrangement joins TRBV19 to TRBJ2-3; TRBD2 agrees at 14 bases. Germline loops: CDR1 LNHDA, CDR2 SQIVND (reference sequence). This CDR3 has 18 amino acids. V shed 1 base, J shed 4 bases, and the junction held 7 bases outside the gene matches. CDR3 residues: CASSIATSGGAFPDTQYF. The DNA of the CDR3 is TGTGCCAGTAGTATAGCGACTAGCGGGGGGGCCTTTCCAGATACGCAGTATTTT.

The J gene is TRBJ2-1, the V gene TRBV4-3; TRBD2 aligns across 13 bases. The CDR3 consists of 20 residues. CDR1 and CDR2 (germline): LGHNA, YSLEER. J lost 5 bases, V lost 0 bases, and 13 bases had no gene match. This chain's CDR3 is CASSQEWAFRLAGGDNEQFF. Written as DNA, the CDR3 is TGCGCCAGCAGCCAAGAATGGGCCTTTAGACTAGCGGGAGGTGACAATGAGCAGTTCTTC.

This clone was observed a single time. In DNA, the CDR3 is TGCGCCAGCAGCCAAGATTTAGGCGTGGTGGGGGGAGAGACCCAGTACTTC. This sequence encodes CASSQDLGVVGGETQYF. The J gene is TRBJ2-5, the V gene TRBV4-3; a weak D match, TRBD2 (6 bases). The CDR3 runs 17 residues. Germline V CDR1 and CDR2: LGHNA, YSLEER. Trimming pared 0 bases from V and 4 bases from J, leaving 18 bases between.

This clone showed up just a few times. The rearrangement links TRBV7-9 to TRBJ2-5; 13 bases line up with TRBD2. The CDR3 has 15 residues. Germline trimming cut 6 bases from V and 5 bases from J; bases unmatched to any gene: 6. The germline V gene encodes CDR1 SEHNR and CDR2 FQNEAQ (reference sequence). This CDR3 is CASSPGTSGIETQYF. The CDR3 DNA follows: TGTGCCAGCAGTCCCGGGACTAGCGGGATCGAGACCCAGTACTTC.

V and J are TRBV4-2 and TRBJ1-2; D not certain. The CDR3 spans 19 residues. With 0 bases removed from V and 3 bases from J, the gap between germline ends came to 23 bases. From germline, CDR1 is LGHNA and CDR2 YNFKEQ. The CDR3 sequence is CASSQEIQSTASRDYGYTF. In DNA, the CDR3 is TGTGCCAGCAGCCAAGAAATACAGAGCACAGCCTCAAGGGACTATGGCTACACCTTC.

This clone has a handful of counts. The genes are TRBV6-1 and TRBJ2-3; TRBD2 is a possible D gene (6 bases). This CDR3 comprises 12 residues. The V end lost 3 bases, the J end lost 8 bases, and 9 bases lay between the germline ends. Germline V CDR1 and CDR2: MNHNS, SASEGT. CDR3 coding DNA: TGTGCCAGCAGTGAGGGAGGAGGTACGCAGTATTTT. Translated: CASSEGGGTQYF.